This is a list of T cell receptor beta chains from one sample in a study of blood T cell repertoires in COVID-19. Measured with immunoSEQ multiplex PCR; TCRdb has only the in-frame clones, and not every one. The sample contains some 370,000 clones, nearly 90% of which appear only once. The sequenced sample consisted of peripheral blood. Source of these receptors: a man aged 18 to 30 with active or convalescent COVID-19. Both conserved end residues are part of each CDR3. The D gene is left open where the match is weak. Some rows mark clone size as missing; the rest say once, few, many or name a class of expanded clone.

clone size | J gene | CDR3 length | V gene | D gene | CDR3 protein | CDR3 DNA
. | TRBJ1-2 | 16 | TRBV5-5 | . | CASSLFRDPNYNGYTF | TGTGCCAGCAGCTTATTTCGAGACCCTAACTACAATGGCTACACCTTC
. | TRBJ1-3 | 15 | TRBV6-6 | . | CASSVRDNSGNTIYF | TGTGCCAGCAGTGTACGGGACAACTCTGGAAACACCATATATTTT
. | TRBJ1-2 | 15 | TRBV18 | . | CASSEPDTSNYGYTF | TGTGCCAGCTCCGAGCCCGACACTTCTAACTATGGCTACACCTTC
. | TRBJ1-2 | 11 | TRBV6-2/TRBV6-3 | . | CASSIRSGYTF | TGTGCCAGCAGTATACGTAGTGGCTACACCTTC
. | TRBJ1-6 | 16 | TRBV28 | TRBD1 | CASSDGDRGSGSPLHF | TGTGCCAGCAGTGATGGGGACAGGGGAAGTGGTTCACCCCTCCACTTT
. | TRBJ2-1 | 16 | TRBV27 | TRBD2 | CASRSVGLAIDNEQFF | TGTGCCAGCAGGTCTGTGGGACTAGCCATAGACAATGAGCAGTTCTTC
. | TRBJ2-5 | 16 | TRBV15 | . | CATSRDLAGRQNTQYF | TGTGCCACCAGCAGAGATTTGGCAGGGCGTCAGAATACCCAGTACTTC
. | TRBJ1-4 | 14 | TRBV6-5 | . | CASSYASLSEKLFF | TGTGCCAGCAGTTACGCTAGCCTGAGTGAAAAACTGTTTTTT
. | TRBJ2-7 | 15 | TRBV5-6 | . | CASSFSNRFGLEQYF | TGTGCCAGCAGCTTCTCAAACAGGTTCGGGCTGGAGCAGTACTTC
. | TRBJ1-2 | 17 | TRBV24-1 | TRBD1 | CATSDPGQGGSNYGYTF | TGTGCCACCAGTGATCCAGGACAGGGAGGGAGTAACTATGGCTACACCTTC
. | TRBJ1-1 | 13 | TRBV12-3/TRBV12-4 | . | CASSLRLNTEAFF | TGTGCCAGCAGTTTACGTTTGAACACTGAAGCTTTCTTT
. | TRBJ1-1 | 12 | TRBV29-1 | TRBD1 | CSVATGGLKAFF | TGCAGCGTTGCGACAGGGGGACTAAAAGCTTTCTTT
. | TRBJ1-1 | 14 | TRBV16 | . | CASSRDTGVSEAFF | TGTGCCAGCAGCCGGGACACTGGGGTGTCTGAAGCTTTCTTT
once | TRBJ1-2 | 12 | TRBV18 | . | CASSPTENGYTF | TGTGCCAGCTCACCTACAGAGAATGGCTACACCTTC
once | TRBJ2-7 | 14 | TRBV7-9 | TRBD2 | CASSSGTRSYEQYF | TGTGCCAGCAGCTCCGGGACTAGAAGCTACGAGCAGTACTTC
. | TRBJ2-7 | 14 | TRBV27 | . | CASSIRGTAYEQYF | TGTGCCAGCAGTATAAGGGGGACCGCCTACGAGCAGTACTTC
. | TRBJ1-1 | 16 | TRBV19 | . | CASSRPLGGMNTEAFF | TGTGCCAGTAGTCGTCCATTAGGGGGAATGAACACTGAAGCTTTCTTT